This passage covers 5 T cell receptor beta chains from one sample sequenced in a study of blood T cell repertoires in COVID-19 (TCRdb year 2020). The protocol used for the library was the immunoSEQ multiplex PCR assay. Held by TCRdb, this immuneACCESS table contains in-frame sequences only and omits some clones. Under half of the omission traces to an unresolved V gene where checked; the cause of the rest is unknown. This sample lists approximately 490,000 clones; about 90% were detected once. The ten most abundant clones make up around 0.7% of the sample. What was sequenced was PBMCs or T cells enriched from blood (not recorded which). The receptors shown here come from a woman aged 18-30 years who had recovered from COVID-19.

V usage is TRBV27 and J usage is TRBJ2-3, with TRBD2 matching over 13 bases. After removal of 6 bases from V and 5 bases from J, the junction contained 14 bases not matched to a gene. CDR3 length: 18 amino acids. The germline V gene encodes CDR1 MNHEY and CDR2 SMNVEV (reference sequence). The CDR3 sequence is CASRIPGLAGQAQDTQYF. DNA for the CDR3: TGTGCCAGCAGAATACCGGGACTAGCGGGACAGGCGCAAGATACGCAGTATTTT.

This clone was seen ten or more times. This chain uses TRBV6-4 with TRBJ2-3; D gene ambiguous. Germline V lookup: CDR1 MRHNA, CDR2 SNTAGT. V was shortened by 0 bases and J by 10 bases, with 11 bases between the two germline ends. The CDR3 is 13 residues long. The CDR3 DNA reads as TGTGCCAGCAGTGACTCGGGCACTTCCTCGCAGTATTTT. Amino acids: CASSDSGTSSQYF.

This chain connects TRBV28 to TRBJ2-3; 12 bases match TRBD2. The germline V gene encodes CDR1 MDHEN and CDR2 SYDVKM. Trimming at V came to 4 bases and at J to 4 bases, leaving 6 bases not matched to a gene. The CDR3 spans 16 residues. CDR3 DNA: TGTGCCAGCAGTTCCCCTAGCGGGGGGGCATCAGATACGCAGTATTTT. This translates into CASSSPSGGASDTQYF.

The chain couples TRBV5-1 to TRBJ1-1; possibly TRBD1 for D (5 bases). With 5 bases removed from V and 3 bases from J, the gap between germline ends came to 14 bases. The length of the CDR3 is 14 residues. Germline V lookup: CDR1 SGHRS, CDR2 YFSETQ. The CDR3 bases are TGCGCCAGCAGTGTTGGGGGAGGTTACACTGAAGCTTTCTTT. Translated: CASSVGGGYTEAFF.

CDR3 sequence (DNA): TGTGCCAGCAGCCGTCCCTCCACAGGGGCCACTCATGGCTACACCTTC. It codes for CASSRPSTGATHGYTF. The rearrangement joins TRBV5-6 to TRBJ1-2; TRBD1 agrees at 7 bases. The germline V gene encodes CDR1 SGHDT and CDR2 YYEEEE. V shed 4 bases, J shed 6 bases, and the junction held 15 bases outside the gene matches. The CDR3 is made up of 16 amino acids.